These 15 T cell receptor beta chains came from one sample sequenced in a study of technical replicates of blood from a handful of donors. The data were produced by immunoSEQ multiplex PCR, yet TCRdb's version contains in-frame clones alone and is incomplete. The sample has 75,000 to 80,000 clones; approximately 94% are singletons. The source material was T cells isolated from PBMCs. These receptors were collected from a human donor in good health.

The chain recombines TRBV7-9 with TRBJ2-2; TRBD1 aligns across 8 bases. This CDR3 has 14 residues. Trimming cost V 5 bases and J 4 bases; bases outside gene matches: 3. Germline lookup yields CDR1 SEHNR and CDR2 FQNEAQ (reference sequence). In DNA, the CDR3 is TGTGCCAGCAGCGACAGGGGAGTCACCGGGGAGCTGTTTTTT. This encodes CASSDRGVTGELFF.

The gene calls are TRBV18 and TRBJ1-2; 10 nucleotides match TRBD1. The ends lost 6 bases at V and 8 bases at J; junction bases unmatched: 6. Germline CDR1 KGHSH, CDR2 LQKENI. The CDR3 runs to 13 residues. The CDR3 loop is CASSLGQGKGYTF. CDR3 nucleotides: TGTGCCAGCTCGTTGGGACAGGGGAAGGGCTACACCTTC.

The chain uses TRBV9 and TRBJ2-1; 7 bases are a match to TRBD1. The CDR3 has 19 residues. Looked up from germline, CDR1 is SGDLS and CDR2 is YYNGEE. With V trimmed by 4 bases and J by 2 bases, 18 bases remained unmatched. For the CDR3, the DNA is TGTGCCAGCAGCCTCCGATGGACAGGTTGGGACCATGCCTACAATGAGCAGTTCTTC. Translating gives CASSLRWTGWDHAYNEQFF.

The V call is TRBV5-6, the J call TRBJ2-5, with 7 nucleotides matching TRBD1. This CDR3 is 13 amino acids long. Trimming at V came to 4 bases and at J to 5 bases, leaving 5 bases not matched to a gene. Germline V gene sequence: CDR1 SGHDT, CDR2 YYEEEE. The CDR3: CASSPTTGETQYF. CDR3 coding DNA: TGTGCCAGCAGCCCGACGACAGGGGAGACCCAGTACTTC.

The J gene is TRBJ1-1, the V gene TRBV6-6; D is ambiguous. Germline V lookup: CDR1 MNHNY, CDR2 SVGAGI (reference sequence). This CDR3 is built from 14 residues. The V end was cut by 0 bases, the J end by 7 bases, with 12 bases between. This chain's CDR3 is CASSYSGGSNEAFF. The CDR3, as DNA: TGTGCCAGCAGTTACTCTGGCGGATCCAATGAAGCTTTCTTT.

This clone was seen just once. The V and J genes are TRBV19 and TRBJ2-7, with TRBD2 identical over 10 bases. Losses at the gene ends were 9 bases for V and 6 bases for J; bases not matched to a gene: 8. The CDR3 consists of 13 residues. Germline CDR1 is LNHDA and CDR2 is SQIVND (reference sequence). The CDR3 loop is CASRPSGRSEQYF. For the CDR3, the DNA is TGTGCCAGCAGGCCTAGCGGGAGAAGCGAGCAGTACTTC. The full variable domain, in which reference TRBV19 and TRBJ2-7 provide the parts outside the CDR3, is DGGITQSPKYLFRKEGQNVTLSCEQNLNHDAMYWYRQDPGQGLRLIYYSQIVNDFQKGDIAEGYSVSREKKESFPLTVTSAQKNPTAFYLCASRPSGRSEQYFGPGTRLTVT.

The V gene is TRBV18, the J gene TRBJ2-7; 11 bases fit TRBD1. Germline loops: CDR1 KGHSH, CDR2 LQKENI. Trimming took 3 bases from V and 5 from J; bases not matched to a gene: 9. CDR3 length equals 16 residues. This chain's CDR3 is CASSPPNPGQGDEQYF. The CDR3 nucleotides are TGTGCCAGCTCACCGCCTAACCCGGGACAGGGGGACGAGCAGTACTTC.

V and J are TRBV21-1 and TRBJ2-1; no DNA check was done on the table's D call, TRBD2. TRBV21-1 represents a pseudogene. The CDR3 sequence is 18 residues long. The CDR3 sequence: CASSKERAPISTDNEQFF. The CDR3 DNA reads as TGTGCCAGCAGCAAAGAGCGAGCGCCCATCTCGACCGACAATGAGCAGTTCTTC.

The rearrangement links TRBV4-2 to TRBJ1-1, with 8 bases lining up with TRBD1. The CDR3 runs 15 residues. Per the germline V gene, CDR1 is LGHNA and CDR2 is YNFKEQ. Trimming removed 1 base from V and 5 bases from J; junction bases left unmatched: 6. The CDR3 nucleotides are TGTGCCAGCAGCCAAGGACCACAGGGGGGTACTGAAGCTTTCTTT. Amino acids: CASSQGPQGGTEAFF.

The genes are TRBV19 and TRBJ2-7, with 10 bases identical to TRBD1. The CDR3 loop spans 15 amino acids. The V and J ends lost 5 bases and 4 bases, in that order; junction bases with no gene match: 8. CDR1 and CDR2 from the germline V gene are LNHDA and SQIVND (reference sequence). The CDR3 spells CASSPRDRGAYEQYF. CDR3 nucleotides: TGTGCCAGTAGTCCCCGGGACAGGGGTGCGTACGAGCAGTACTTC.

The chain uses TRBV30 and TRBJ2-1; tentative D call: TRBD2 (6 bases). Germline CDR1 and CDR2: GTSNPN and SVGIG (reference sequence). Trimming removed 3 bases from V and 4 bases from J, with 7 bases in between. The CDR3 is made up of 12 amino acids. CDR3 coding DNA: TGTGCCTGGAGGGACTATTACAATGAGCAGTTCTTC. Its translation is CAWRDYYNEQFF.

In DNA, the CDR3 is TGTGCCAGCAGTTACTCGACGGGGGTGAACACTGAAGCTTTCTTT. Its protein is CASSYSTGVNTEAFF. The chain is built from TRBV6-5 and TRBJ1-1, with a possible D match to TRBD1 (5 bases). V lost 0 bases to trimming and J lost 0 bases, with 8 bases between them. The CDR3 contains 15 residues. The V gene's germline CDR1 is MNHEY and CDR2 SVGAGI.

V gene TRBV11-2 combines with J gene TRBJ1-2; 9 nucleotides agree with TRBD1. This CDR3 contains 14 residues. Germline CDR1 is SGHAT and CDR2 is FQNNGV. V lost 5 bases, J lost 3 bases, and 4 bases stayed unmatched. The CDR3 nucleotides are TGTGCCAGCAGCGGGGGACAGGGTCACTATGGCTACACCTTC. Translated: CASSGGQGHYGYTF. The full variable domain, its missing parts supplied by reference TRBV11-2 and TRBJ1-2, is EAGVAQSPRYKIIEKRQSVAFWCNPISGHATLYWYQQILGQGPKLLIQFQNNGVVDDSQLPKDRFSAERLKGVDSTLKIQPAKLEDSAVYLCASSGGQGHYGYTFGSGTRLTVV.

A single count supports this clone. The chain carries TRBV10-3 and TRBJ2-3; weak D call: TRBD2 (6 bases). Germline V CDR1 and CDR2: ENHRY, SYGVKD. The CDR3 covers 15 residues. Deletions cut 2 bases from V and 2 bases from J, with 11 bases between. The CDR3 nucleotides are TGTGCCATCAGTGAGAGATCTAGCGCCACAGATACGCAGTATTTT. Residues: CAISERSSATDTQYF.

The rearrangement joins TRBV7-9 to TRBJ2-1; 10 bases agree with TRBD2. Losses at the gene ends were 6 bases for V and 0 bases for J; bases not matched to a gene: 11. This CDR3 contains 18 residues. Germline V lookup: CDR1 SEHNR, CDR2 FQNEAQ (reference sequence). The CDR3 DNA reads as TGTGCCAGCAGTCATGGACTAGCGGACGGTAGCTCCTACAATGAGCAGTTCTTC. This codes for CASSHGLADGSSYNEQFF.